These 14 T cell receptor beta chains share one sample of origin, sequenced in a study of a mutant IDH1 vaccine in newly diagnosed glioma. Here immunoSEQ multiplex PCR was the method, and the copy in TCRdb shows in-frame clones only, minus some. The sample holds approximately 54,000 clones, roughly 80% seen once. Regarding time point: baseline, week 1 (first vaccination visit). The treatment is: pre-vaccination baseline after standard-of-care therapy. This sample comprised PBMCs, obtained from a glioma patient treated with radiotherapy, temozolomide or both. Receptors originate from a man younger than 35 with glioma.

This rearrangement joins TRBV5-1 to TRBJ1-2; no firm D call. This CDR3 has 12 amino acids. Trimming left V 2 bases short and J 7 bases short, with 9 bases between. Looked up from germline, CDR1 is SGHRS and CDR2 is YFSETQ. CDR3 amino acids: CASSFSERGYTF. The DNA for the CDR3 is TGCGCCAGCAGCTTCAGCGAACGTGGCTACACCTTC.

The rearrangement joins TRBV10-3 to TRBJ2-5, with TRBD1 identical over 7 bases. The V gene end was trimmed by 2 bases and the J gene end by 3 bases; junction bases not matched to a gene: 9. The CDR3 sequence is 16 residues long. The germline V gene has CDR1 ENHRY and CDR2 SYGVKD. The chain's CDR3 is CAISELLGTDEETQYF. The CDR3 region has the DNA TGTGCCATCAGTGAGCTACTTGGGACAGATGAAGAGACCCAGTACTTC.

The chain joins TRBV18 to TRBJ1-2; weak D call: TRBD1 (5 bases). Germline CDR1 and CDR2: KGHSH and LQKENI. The CDR3 loop spans 16 amino acids. The germline V and J ends were trimmed by 0 bases and 4 bases, with 15 bases remaining between them. CDR3 nucleotide sequence: TGTGCCAGCTCACCACCGTCCGGACCGGGACTCTATGGCTACACCTTC. Translating gives CASSPPSGPGLYGYTF.

The CDR3 sequence: CASSRGFNQPQHF. The CDR3 DNA reads as TGTGCCAGCAGCCGGGGTTTCAATCAGCCCCAGCATTTT. The chain links TRBV14 to TRBJ1-5; unclear D gene. Per germline, CDR1 SGHDN and CDR2 FVKESK. V was trimmed by 4 bases and J by 3 bases, leaving 7 bases between them. The CDR3 has 13 residues.

This clone was found a few times. This chain uses TRBV7-9 with TRBJ1-1, with D possibly TRBD1 on 5 matching bases. Germline V gene lookup returns CDR1 SEHNR and CDR2 FQNEAQ (reference sequence). The CDR3 is made up of 17 amino acids. V was cut by 2 bases and J by 6 bases, with 22 bases left in between. CDR3 in amino acids: CASSLSGHREGNAEAFF. The CDR3 DNA reads TGTGCCAGCAGCTTATCCGGACACCGTGAGGGAAACGCTGAAGCTTTCTTT.

This rearrangement joins TRBV7-2 to TRBJ2-2, with 8 bases matching TRBD1. Trimming cost V 5 bases and J 1 base; bases outside gene matches: 6. Germline CDR1 and CDR2: SGHTA and FQGNSA. This CDR3 is 16 amino acids long. DNA of the CDR3: TGTGCCAGCAGCCCGCGACAGGGGCTGAACACCGGGGAGCTGTTTTTT. Amino acids: CASSPRQGLNTGELFF.

The genes are TRBV25-1 and TRBJ2-7; 13 nucleotides align to TRBD2. The length of the CDR3 is 16 residues. CDR1 is MGHDK and CDR2 is SYGVNS in the germline V gene. Losses at the gene ends were 3 bases for V and 5 bases for J; bases not matched to a gene: 7. The CDR3: CASSEWTSGSLDEQYF. CDR3 in DNA: TGTGCCAGCAGTGAGTGGACTAGCGGGAGCCTGGACGAGCAGTACTTC.

The rearrangement joins TRBV7-8 to TRBJ2-1; TRBD2 agrees at 11 bases. Germline loops: CDR1 SGHVS, CDR2 FQNEAQ. V was clipped by 2 bases and J by 0 bases; unmatched bases: 6. The CDR3 is made up of 18 amino acids. CDR3: CASSLPWTSGRSYNEQFF. The CDR3 DNA reads TGTGCCAGCAGCTTACCTTGGACTAGCGGGCGCTCCTACAATGAGCAGTTCTTC. The full variable domain, in which reference TRBV7-8 and TRBJ2-1 provide the parts outside the CDR3, is GAGVSQSPRYKVAKRGQDVALRCDPISGHVSLFWYQQALGQGPEFLTYFQNEAQLDKSGLPSDRFFAERPEGSVSTLKIQRTQQEDSAVYLCASSLPWTSGRSYNEQFFGPGTRLTVL.

The chain couples TRBV14 to TRBJ1-1; D unresolved. This CDR3 spans 15 amino acids. The germline V and J ends were trimmed by 1 base and 8 bases, with 17 bases remaining between them. CDR1 is SGHDN and CDR2 is FVKESK in the germline V gene. As DNA, the CDR3 is TGTGCCAGCAGCCAAGGGATTGGCCGGAGGGCGGAAGCTTTCTTT. The encoded protein is CASSQGIGRRAEAFF.

V gene TRBV2 combines with J gene TRBJ2-7, with 9 bases that match TRBD1. Per the germline V gene, CDR1 is SNHLY and CDR2 is FYNNEI. V trimming: 7 bases; J trimming: 0 bases; junction bases outside the gene matches: 7. The CDR3 contains 15 residues. CDR3 sequence (DNA): TGTGCCAGCAAGAGGACAGGGGATCCCTCCTACGAGCAGTACTTC. This codes for CASKRTGDPSYEQYF.

The rearrangement links TRBV5-1 to TRBJ2-5; D remains ambiguous. CDR3 length: 14 amino acids. Per germline, CDR1 SGHRS and CDR2 YFSETQ. V was shortened by 0 bases and J by 5 bases, with 11 bases between the two germline ends. Here the CDR3 reads CASSLGGVEETQYF. Written as DNA, the CDR3 is TGCGCCAGCAGCTTGGGAGGAGTGGAGGAGACCCAGTACTTC. The whole variable domain, remainder taken from reference TRBV5-1 and TRBJ2-5, is KAGVTQTPRYLIKTRGQQVTLSCSPISGHRSVSWYQQTPGQGLQFLFEYFSETQRNKGNFPGRFSGRQFSNSRSEMNVSTLELGDSALYLCASSLGGVEETQYFGPGTRLLVL.

This clone was counted a few times. The gene calls are TRBV19 and TRBJ1-5; D ambiguous. Germline CDR1 is LNHDA and CDR2 is SQIVND (reference sequence). This CDR3 region has 12 residues. Between the trimmed V and J ends, which lost 6 bases and 3 bases, there was a span of 6 bases. CDR3 region: CASRADNQPQHF. For the CDR3, the DNA is TGTGCCAGTAGAGCGGACAATCAGCCCCAGCATTTT.

The chain links TRBV27 to TRBJ1-5; no definite D call. V lost 4 bases to trimming and J lost 0 bases, with 7 bases between them. Germline loops: CDR1 MNHEY, CDR2 SMNVEV (reference sequence). This CDR3 is 14 amino acids long. The CDR3 here is CASSSAFSNQPQHF. The DNA for the CDR3 is TGTGCCAGCAGTTCAGCGTTTAGCAATCAGCCCCAGCATTTT.

On this clone: As the CDR3 is not closed by the conserved phenylalanine or tryptophan, this likely results from a read error. The limits of the CDR3 on the DNA are not certain, so only TCRdb's listed CDR3 is given. The gene calls are TRBV4-3 and TRBJ1-1. The CDR3 spans 11 amino acids, including both terminal residues. CDR1 is LGHNA, CDR2 YSLEER, per germline. CDR3 region: CASSHIPHPVV.